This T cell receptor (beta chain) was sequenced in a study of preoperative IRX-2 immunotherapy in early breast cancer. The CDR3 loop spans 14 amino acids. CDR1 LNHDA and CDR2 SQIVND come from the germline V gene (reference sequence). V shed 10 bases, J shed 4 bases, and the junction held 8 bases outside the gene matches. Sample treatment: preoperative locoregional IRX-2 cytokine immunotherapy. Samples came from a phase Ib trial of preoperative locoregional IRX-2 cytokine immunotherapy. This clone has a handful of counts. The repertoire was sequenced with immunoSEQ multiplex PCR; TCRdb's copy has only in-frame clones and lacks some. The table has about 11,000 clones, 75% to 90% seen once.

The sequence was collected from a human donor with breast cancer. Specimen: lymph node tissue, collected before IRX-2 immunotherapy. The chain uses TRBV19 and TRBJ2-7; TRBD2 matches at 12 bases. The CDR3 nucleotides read TGTGCCACCCAGAGGACTAGCGGGATTTACGAGCAGTACTTC. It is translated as CATQRTSGIYEQYF. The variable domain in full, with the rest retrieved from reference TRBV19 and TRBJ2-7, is DGGITQSPKYLFRKEGQNVTLSCEQNLNHDAMYWYRQDPGQGLRLIYYSQIVNDFQKGDIAEGYSVSREKKESFPLTVTSAQKNPTAFYLCATQRTSGIYEQYFGPGTRLTVT.